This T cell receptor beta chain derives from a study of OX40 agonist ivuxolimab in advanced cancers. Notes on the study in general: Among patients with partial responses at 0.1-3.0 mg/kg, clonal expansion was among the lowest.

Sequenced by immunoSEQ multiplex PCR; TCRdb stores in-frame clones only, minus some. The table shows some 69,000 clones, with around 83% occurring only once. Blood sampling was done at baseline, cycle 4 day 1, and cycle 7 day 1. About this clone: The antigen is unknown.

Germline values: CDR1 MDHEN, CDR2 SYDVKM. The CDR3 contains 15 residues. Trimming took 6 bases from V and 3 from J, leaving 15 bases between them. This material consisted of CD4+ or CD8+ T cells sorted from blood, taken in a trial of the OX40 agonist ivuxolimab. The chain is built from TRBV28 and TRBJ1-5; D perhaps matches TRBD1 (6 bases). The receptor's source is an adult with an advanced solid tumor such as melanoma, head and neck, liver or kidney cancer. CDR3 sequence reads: CASRNSGTNNQPQHF. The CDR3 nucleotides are TGTGCCAGCAGGAACTCCGGGACAAACAATCAGCCCCAGCATTTT.